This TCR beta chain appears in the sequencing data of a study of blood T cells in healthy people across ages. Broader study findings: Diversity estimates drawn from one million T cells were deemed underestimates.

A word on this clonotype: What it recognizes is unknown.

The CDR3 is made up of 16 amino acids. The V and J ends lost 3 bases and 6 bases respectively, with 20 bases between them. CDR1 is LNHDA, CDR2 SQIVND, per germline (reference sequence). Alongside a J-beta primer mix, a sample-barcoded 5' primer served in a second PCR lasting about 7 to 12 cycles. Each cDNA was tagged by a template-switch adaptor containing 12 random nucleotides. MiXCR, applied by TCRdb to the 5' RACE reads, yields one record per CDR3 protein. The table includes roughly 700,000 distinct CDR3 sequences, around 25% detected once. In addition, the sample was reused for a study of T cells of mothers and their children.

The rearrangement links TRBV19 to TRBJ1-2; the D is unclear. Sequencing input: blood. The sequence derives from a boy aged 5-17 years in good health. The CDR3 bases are TGTGCCAGTAGTATTTCGGCCGTAACCCGGGAGGATGGCTACACCTTC. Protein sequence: CASSISAVTREDGYTF.